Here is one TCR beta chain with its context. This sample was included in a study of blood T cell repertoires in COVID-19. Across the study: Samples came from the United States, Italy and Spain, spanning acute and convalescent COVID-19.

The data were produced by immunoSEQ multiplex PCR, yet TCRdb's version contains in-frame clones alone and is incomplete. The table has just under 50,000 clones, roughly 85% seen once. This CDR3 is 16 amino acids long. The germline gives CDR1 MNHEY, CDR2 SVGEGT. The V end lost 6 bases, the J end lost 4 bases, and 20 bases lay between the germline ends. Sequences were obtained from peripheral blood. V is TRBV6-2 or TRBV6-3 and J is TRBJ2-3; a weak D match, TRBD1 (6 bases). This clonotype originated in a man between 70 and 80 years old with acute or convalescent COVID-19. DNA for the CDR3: TGTGCCAGCAGCCTCCGGGGACAATCCGGCGCAGATACGCAGTATTTT. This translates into CASSLRGQSGADTQYF.